The table lists the clone carrying this T cell receptor beta chain with a few counts. Its cognate antigen is unknown. Relying on iRepertoire HTBI primers and Arm-PCR of CDR3 regions, the team built TCR beta libraries. TCRdb recomputed calls from the multiplex PCR reads with MiXCR, one row per CDR3 protein. The sample includes 310,000 or so distinct CDR3 sequences, 20% to 25% seen only once; the top ten take approximately 60%. As for time point: persistent/refractory GD, antithyroid drugs over 5 years with positive TRAb. PBMC-derived RNA was used for the TCR library. These data are taken from a study of regulatory T cells in long-lasting Graves disease. Trimming at V came to 5 bases and at J to 1 base, leaving 9 bases not matched to a gene. The CDR3 runs 16 residues. Germline V CDR1 and CDR2: SEHNR, FQNEAQ (reference sequence). Whole-study results and caveats: Patients with persistent disease showed a bias toward TRBV28, TRBJ1-2 and TRBJ2-5.

V and J are TRBV7-9 and TRBJ2-5; 8 nucleotides align to TRBD1. This sample comprised peripheral blood mononuclear cells (PBMCs), obtained when the disease was refractory, from a patient treated with antithyroid drugs. This sequence was found in a female donor with Graves disease. The CDR3 DNA is TGTGCCAGCAGCGAATCCCACCAGGGGGCCCAAGAGACCCAGTACTTC. Translated, it gives CASSESHQGAQETQYF.